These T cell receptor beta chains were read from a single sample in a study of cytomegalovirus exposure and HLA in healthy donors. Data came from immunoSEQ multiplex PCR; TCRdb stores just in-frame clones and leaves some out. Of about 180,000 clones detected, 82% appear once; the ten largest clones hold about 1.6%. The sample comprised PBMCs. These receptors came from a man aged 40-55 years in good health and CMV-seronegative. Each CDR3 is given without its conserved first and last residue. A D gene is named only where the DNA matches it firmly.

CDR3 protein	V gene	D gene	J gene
ASSPRSQTDLYGYT	TRBV18	.	TRBJ1-2
ASSSGPATNEKLF	TRBV11-3	.	TRBJ1-4
ASSQTSLRGRFNTEAF	TRBV14	TRBD1	TRBJ1-1
ASSPRTSKETQY	TRBV7-2	TRBD2	TRBJ2-5
ASSLVGRRDSPLH	TRBV5-1	.	TRBJ1-6
ASSVGSADTQY	TRBV2	.	TRBJ2-3
ASSSGESYGYT	TRBV5-4	.	TRBJ1-2
ASRGVGTGGATMRTF	TRBV5-4	TRBD1	TRBJ1-1
ASSGRTGGAETQY	TRBV7-9	TRBD1	TRBJ2-5
ASSLASRGSKNIQY	TRBV7-9	.	TRBJ2-4
ASRITGARGLF	TRBV5-1	TRBD1	TRBJ2-2
ASSLVGTRVAKNIQY	TRBV5-8	.	TRBJ2-4
ASSRRRGGTWSNQPQH	TRBV5-6	.	TRBJ1-5
ASSQGGGLGYGYT	TRBV4-1	.	TRBJ1-2
ASRPSGGGGYT	TRBV6-5	.	TRBJ1-2
ASSSGGTVVAQPQH	TRBV11-2	TRBD1	TRBJ1-5
ASSPLDRGREQY	TRBV28	TRBD1	TRBJ2-7
ASSLQLAGDEQY	TRBV5-1	TRBD2	TRBJ2-7
ASSRELTGGSSGYT	TRBV11-2	TRBD1	TRBJ1-2
ASSPRRTEVYHFNTGELF	TRBV21-1	.	TRBJ2-2
ATSRDQGATSYEQY	TRBV15	TRBD1	TRBJ2-7
ASSLVGGNNEQF	TRBV5-1	.	TRBJ2-1
ASSPLRTGVHTDTQY	TRBV28	.	TRBJ2-3
ASSQDTAGYYGYT	TRBV4-2	.	TRBJ1-2
ASRAQGFDEQF	TRBV7-9	.	TRBJ2-1
ASSYRQGGRGTQY	TRBV6-6	.	TRBJ2-5
ASSLDGETQY	TRBV5-1	.	TRBJ2-5
ASSLAGAADEQY	TRBV28	TRBD2	TRBJ2-7
ASSTDRAVHIQY	TRBV11-2	TRBD1	TRBJ2-4
ASTGTGGNQPQH	TRBV2	TRBD1	TRBJ1-5
ASSIPTGLAGGPPDTQY	TRBV2	TRBD2	TRBJ2-3
AWSVERVNQPQH	TRBV30	.	TRBJ1-5
ASSFLAYEQY	TRBV7-2	.	.
ASSMGQGNGYT	TRBV7-3	TRBD1	TRBJ1-2
ASSVRGDEQF	TRBV7-8	.	TRBJ2-1
ASSVGSLAKNIQY	TRBV5-6	.	TRBJ2-4
ASSRSTGGFWDTQY	TRBV7-3	TRBD1	TRBJ2-3
ASSVAGGAEAF	TRBV9	.	TRBJ1-1
AWSTGGAIY	TRBV30	TRBD1	TRBJ1-3
ASSQVQGQNEKLF	TRBV4-1	.	TRBJ1-4
SADRAGYT	TRBV20-1	TRBD1	TRBJ1-2
AWSDQSTGGIRETQY	TRBV30	TRBD1	TRBJ2-5
ASSLGSGGAAETQY	TRBV7-2	TRBD2	TRBJ2-5
ASSWLSSYEQY	TRBV27	.	TRBJ2-7
ASSQGLGTQETQY	TRBV18	TRBD2	TRBJ2-5
ASSFGGSGHGYT	TRBV7-9	.	TRBJ1-2
ASSIQMNTEAF	TRBV6-1	.	TRBJ1-1
ASTAEGTGLSGQY	TRBV19	TRBD1	TRBJ2-7
ASSFGTATFEQY	TRBV5-1	TRBD1	TRBJ2-7
ASTRTGGTEAF	TRBV9	TRBD1	TRBJ1-1
ASRGTQLLYEQY	TRBV2	.	TRBJ2-7
ASSSRDSGSYNEQF	TRBV11-3	.	TRBJ2-1
SVEDRGTAIQY	TRBV29-1	.	TRBJ2-4
ASSPAQGRSVEQY	TRBV5-8	.	TRBJ2-7